This T cell receptor (beta chain) comes out of a study of blood T cell repertoires in COVID-19. This study enrolled people aged about 18 to 100 from approximately 24 US geographic areas. Participants' reported clinical history set cohort assignment. V gave up 4 bases and J gave up 0 bases, with 12 bases separating them. The CDR3 is made up of 15 amino acids. Germline V gives CDR1 SGHRS, CDR2 YFSETQ. Sequenced by immunoSEQ multiplex PCR; TCRdb stores in-frame clones only, minus some. The sample lists about 210,000 clones; 81% were seen once. The source of this sequence is a woman aged 45-59 years with acute COVID-19. The chain links TRBV5-1 to TRBJ2-3; D not certain. What was sequenced was PBMCs or T cells enriched from blood (not recorded which). Here the CDR3 reads CASSARDPSTDTQYF. The CDR3 DNA reads TGCGCCAGCAGCGCGAGAGATCCTAGCACAGATACGCAGTATTTT.